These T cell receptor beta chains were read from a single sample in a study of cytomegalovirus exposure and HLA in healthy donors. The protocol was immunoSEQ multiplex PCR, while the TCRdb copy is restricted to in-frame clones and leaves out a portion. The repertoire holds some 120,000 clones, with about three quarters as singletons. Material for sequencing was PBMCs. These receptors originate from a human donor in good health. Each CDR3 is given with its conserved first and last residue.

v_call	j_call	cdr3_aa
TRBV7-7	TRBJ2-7	CASSLDRGYEQYF
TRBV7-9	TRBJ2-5	CASSPRTSGDQETQYF
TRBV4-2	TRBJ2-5	CASSPWTSGGAETQYF
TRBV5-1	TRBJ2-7	CASSLDRYYEQYF
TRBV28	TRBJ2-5	CASSLSSGLAQETQYF
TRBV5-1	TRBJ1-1	CASSEDSRLGAFF
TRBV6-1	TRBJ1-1	CAGRMNTEAFF
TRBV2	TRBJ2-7	CASRSDRYEQYF
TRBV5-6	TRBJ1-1	CASSLQARQVEAFF
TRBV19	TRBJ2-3	CASSVTGVRSTDTQYF
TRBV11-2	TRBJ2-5	CASSLGPIQETQYF
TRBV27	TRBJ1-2	CASSRRNRVDGYTF
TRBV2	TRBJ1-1	CASRGGASNTEAFF
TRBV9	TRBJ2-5	CASSLDTGFGETQYF
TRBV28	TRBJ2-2	CASSLRGTGELFF
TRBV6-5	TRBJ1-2	CASSYTLSNYGYTF
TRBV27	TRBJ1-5	CASSLRENQPQHF
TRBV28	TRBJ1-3	CASSFYNRVNTIYF
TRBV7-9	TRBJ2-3	CASSLGRGPRTDTQYF
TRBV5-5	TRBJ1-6	CASSSTGDNSPLHF
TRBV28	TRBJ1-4	CASSFTGMANEKLFF
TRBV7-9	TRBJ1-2	CASSKEGAANYGYTF
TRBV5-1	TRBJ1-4	CASSSDRWDEKLFF
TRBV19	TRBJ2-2	CATGDANTGELFF